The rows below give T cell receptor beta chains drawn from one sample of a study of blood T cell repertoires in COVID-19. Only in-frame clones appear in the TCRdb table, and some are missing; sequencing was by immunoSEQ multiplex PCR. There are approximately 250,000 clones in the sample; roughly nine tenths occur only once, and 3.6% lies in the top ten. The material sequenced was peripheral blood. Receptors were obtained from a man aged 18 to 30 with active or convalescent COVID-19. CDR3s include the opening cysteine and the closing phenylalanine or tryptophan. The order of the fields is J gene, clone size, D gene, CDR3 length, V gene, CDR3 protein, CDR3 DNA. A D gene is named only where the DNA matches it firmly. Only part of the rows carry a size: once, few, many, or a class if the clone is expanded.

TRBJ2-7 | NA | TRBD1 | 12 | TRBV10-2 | CASSPTSDRGYF | TGCGCCAGCAGCCCTACTTCGGACAGGGGGTACTTC
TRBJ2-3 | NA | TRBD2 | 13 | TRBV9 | CARSGGGLDTQYF | TGTGCCCGCAGCGGGGGGGGCCTAGATACGCAGTATTTT
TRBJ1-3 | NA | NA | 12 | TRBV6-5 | CASRRAGNTIYF | TGTGCCAGCAGGCGAGCTGGAAACACCATATATTTT
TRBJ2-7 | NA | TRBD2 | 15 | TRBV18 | CASSSLGLAGDEQYF | TGTGCCAGCTCCAGCCTGGGGCTAGCGGGAGACGAGCAGTACTTC
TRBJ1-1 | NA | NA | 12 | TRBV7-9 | CASTITGTEAFF | TGTGCCAGCACCATCACGGGGACTGAAGCTTTCTTT
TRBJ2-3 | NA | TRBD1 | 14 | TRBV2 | CASMGQGYTDTQYF | TGTGCCAGCATGGGACAGGGTTACACAGATACGCAGTATTTT
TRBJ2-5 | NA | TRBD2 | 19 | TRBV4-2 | CASSQGITSGRAREETQYF | TGTGCCAGCAGCCAAGGAATCACTAGCGGGAGGGCCCGGGAAGAGACCCAGTACTTC
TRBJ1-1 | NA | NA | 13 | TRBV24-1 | CATSGQVGTEAFF | TGTGCCACCAGTGGCCAGGTTGGCACTGAAGCTTTCTTT
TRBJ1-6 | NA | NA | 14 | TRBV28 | CASSLVQGHSPLHF | TGTGCCAGCAGTTTGGTGCAGGGCCATTCACCCCTCCACTTT
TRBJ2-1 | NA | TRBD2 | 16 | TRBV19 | CASSTLAGGLIGEQFF | TGTGCCAGTAGTACGCTAGCGGGGGGGCTCATTGGTGAGCAGTTCTTC
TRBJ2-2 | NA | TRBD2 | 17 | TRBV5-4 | CASSSGRSGMNTGELFF | TGTGCCAGCAGCTCGGGGAGGAGCGGGATGAACACCGGGGAGCTGTTTTTT
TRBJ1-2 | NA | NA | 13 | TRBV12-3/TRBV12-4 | CASSLQGPRGYTF | TGTGCCAGCAGCCTACAGGGACCGCGCGGCTACACCTTC
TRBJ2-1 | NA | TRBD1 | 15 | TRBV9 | CASSGRDRPDNEQFF | TGTGCCAGCAGCGGTCGGGACAGGCCGGACAATGAGCAGTTCTTC
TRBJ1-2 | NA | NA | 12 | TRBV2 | CASGEVNYGYTF | TGTGCCAGCGGGGAGGTCAACTATGGCTACACCTTC
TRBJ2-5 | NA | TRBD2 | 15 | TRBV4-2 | CASSRTSGNQETQYF | TGTGCCAGCAGCCGGACTAGCGGGAACCAAGAGACCCAGTACTTC
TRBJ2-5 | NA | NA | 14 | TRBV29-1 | CSVASGSSRETQYF | TGCAGCGTTGCGTCCGGGAGCAGTCGAGAGACCCAGTACTTC
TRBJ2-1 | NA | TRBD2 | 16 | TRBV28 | CASSLLMGGSYNEQFF | TGTGCCAGCAGTTTACTAATGGGGGGGTCCTACAATGAGCAGTTCTTC
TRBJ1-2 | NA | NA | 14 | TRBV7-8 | CASSLMRGARGYTF | TGTGCCAGCAGCTTAATGCGGGGGGCCCGTGGCTACACCTTC
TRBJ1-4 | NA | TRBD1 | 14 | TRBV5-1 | CASSYGQGGEKLFF | TGCGCCAGCAGCTACGGACAGGGAGGGGAAAAACTGTTTTTT
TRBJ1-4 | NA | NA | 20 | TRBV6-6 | CASSPYRYKGGTSTNEKLFF | TGTGCCAGCAGTCCCTACCGGTATAAAGGGGGTACTTCGACTAATGAAAAACTGTTTTTT
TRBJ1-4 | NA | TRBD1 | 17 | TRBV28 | CASSLPYRGRENEKLFF | TGTGCCAGCAGTTTGCCCTACAGGGGGCGTGAAAATGAAAAACTGTTTTTT
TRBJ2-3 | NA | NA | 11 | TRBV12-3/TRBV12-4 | CAAGGQDTQYF | TGTGCCGCGGGTGGGCAAGATACGCAGTATTTT
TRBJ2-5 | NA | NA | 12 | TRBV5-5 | CASSQNQETQYF | TGTGCCAGCAGCCAAAACCAAGAGACCCAGTACTTC
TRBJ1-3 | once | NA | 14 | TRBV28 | CASTQSGDGNTIYF | TGTGCCAGCACCCAAAGCGGGGACGGAAACACCATATATTTT
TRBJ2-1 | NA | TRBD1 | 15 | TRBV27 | CATQKQGFLYNEQFF | TGTGCCACCCAGAAACAGGGGTTTTTATACAATGAGCAGTTCTTC
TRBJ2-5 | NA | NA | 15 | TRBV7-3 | CASSFGYGDTETQYF | TGTGCCAGCAGCTTCGGCTACGGGGATACGGAGACCCAGTACTTC
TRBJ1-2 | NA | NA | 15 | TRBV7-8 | CASSLVRVGGEGYTF | TGTGCCAGCAGCTTAGTTCGGGTTGGGGGGGAAGGCTACACCTTC
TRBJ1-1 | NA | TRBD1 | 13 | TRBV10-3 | CAISGDREGGAFF | TGTGCCATCAGTGGGGACAGGGAAGGAGGAGCTTTCTTT
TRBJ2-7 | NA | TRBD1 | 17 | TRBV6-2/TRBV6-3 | CASTPKGLTGVHYEQYF | TGTGCCAGCACCCCAAAAGGGTTGACAGGGGTGCACTACGAGCAGTACTTC
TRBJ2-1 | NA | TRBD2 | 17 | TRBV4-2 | CASSQEPASGHANEQFF | TGTGCCAGCAGCCAAGAGCCCGCTAGCGGTCACGCGAATGAGCAGTTCTTC
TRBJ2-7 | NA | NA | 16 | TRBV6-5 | CASSYSFGDNPYEQYF | TGTGCCAGCAGTTACTCTTTTGGGGACAACCCCTACGAGCAGTACTTC
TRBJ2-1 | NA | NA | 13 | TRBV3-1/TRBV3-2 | CASSQVLTGEQFF | TGTGCCAGCAGCCAAGTATTAACAGGGGAGCAGTTCTTC